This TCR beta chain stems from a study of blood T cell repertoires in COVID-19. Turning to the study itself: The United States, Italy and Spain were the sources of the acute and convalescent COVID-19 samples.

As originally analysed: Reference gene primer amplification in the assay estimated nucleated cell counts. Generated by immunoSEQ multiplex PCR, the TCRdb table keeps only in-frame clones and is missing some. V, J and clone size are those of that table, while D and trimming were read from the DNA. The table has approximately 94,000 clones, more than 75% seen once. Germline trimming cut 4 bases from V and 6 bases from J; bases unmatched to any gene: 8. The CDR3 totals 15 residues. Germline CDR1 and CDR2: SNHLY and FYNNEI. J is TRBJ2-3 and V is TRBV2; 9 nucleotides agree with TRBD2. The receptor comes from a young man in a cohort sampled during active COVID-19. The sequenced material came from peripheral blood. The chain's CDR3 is CASSGSSGGADTQYF. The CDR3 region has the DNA TGTGCCAGCAGTGGGAGTAGCGGGGGAGCGGATACGCAGTATTTT.